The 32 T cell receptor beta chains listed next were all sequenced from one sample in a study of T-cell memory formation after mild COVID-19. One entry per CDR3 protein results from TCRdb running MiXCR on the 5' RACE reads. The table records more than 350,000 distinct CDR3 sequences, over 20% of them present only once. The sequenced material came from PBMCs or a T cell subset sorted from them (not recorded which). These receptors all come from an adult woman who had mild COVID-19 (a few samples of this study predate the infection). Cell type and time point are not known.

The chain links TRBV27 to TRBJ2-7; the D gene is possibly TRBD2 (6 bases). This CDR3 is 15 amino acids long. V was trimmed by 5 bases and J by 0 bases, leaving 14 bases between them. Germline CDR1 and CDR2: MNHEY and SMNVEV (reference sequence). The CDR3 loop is CASSQLARNSYEQYF. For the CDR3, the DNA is TGTGCCAGCAGTCAACTAGCTCGGAACTCCTACGAGCAGTACTTC.

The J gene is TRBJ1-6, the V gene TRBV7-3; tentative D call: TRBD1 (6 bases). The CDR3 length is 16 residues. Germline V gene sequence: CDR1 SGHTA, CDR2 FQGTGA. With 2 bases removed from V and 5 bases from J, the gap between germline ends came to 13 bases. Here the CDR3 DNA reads TGTGCCAGCAGCTTAGGGAACAGGGCCAATAATTCACCCCTCCACTTT. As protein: CASSLGNRANNSPLHF.

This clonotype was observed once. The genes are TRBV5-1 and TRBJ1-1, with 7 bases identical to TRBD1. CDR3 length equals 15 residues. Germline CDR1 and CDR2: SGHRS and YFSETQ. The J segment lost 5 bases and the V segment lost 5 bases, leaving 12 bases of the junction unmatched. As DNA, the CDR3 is TGCGCCAGCAGAGGAGGGGGCTCCGTGGAAACTGAAGCTTTCTTT. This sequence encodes CASRGGGSVETEAFF.

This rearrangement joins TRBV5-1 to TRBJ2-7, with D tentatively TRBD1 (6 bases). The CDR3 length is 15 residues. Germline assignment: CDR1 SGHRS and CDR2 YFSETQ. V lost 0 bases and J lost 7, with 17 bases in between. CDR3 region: CASSLAWGPTWEQYF. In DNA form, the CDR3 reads TGCGCCAGCAGCTTGGCGTGGGGGCCTACGTGGGAGCAGTACTTC.

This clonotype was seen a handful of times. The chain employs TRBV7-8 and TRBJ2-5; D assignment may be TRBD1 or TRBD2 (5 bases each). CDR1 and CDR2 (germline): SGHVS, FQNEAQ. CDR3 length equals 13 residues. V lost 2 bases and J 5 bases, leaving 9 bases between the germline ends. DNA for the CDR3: TGTGCCAGCAGCTTACGAGGGGTGGAGACCCAGTACTTC. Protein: CASSLRGVETQYF.

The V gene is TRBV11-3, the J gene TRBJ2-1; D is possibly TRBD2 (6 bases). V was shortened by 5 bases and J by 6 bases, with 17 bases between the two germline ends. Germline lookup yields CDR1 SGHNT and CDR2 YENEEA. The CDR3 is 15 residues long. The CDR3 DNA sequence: TGTGCCAGCAGCCCCGCCTCGCGGGATGGCAATGAGCAGTTCTTC. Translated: CASSPASRDGNEQFF.

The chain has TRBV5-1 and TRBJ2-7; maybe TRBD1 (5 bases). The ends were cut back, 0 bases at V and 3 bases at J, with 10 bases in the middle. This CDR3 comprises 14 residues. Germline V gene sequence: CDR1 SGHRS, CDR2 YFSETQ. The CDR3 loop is CASSLETADYEQYF. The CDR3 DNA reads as TGCGCCAGCAGCTTGGAGACAGCTGACTACGAGCAGTACTTC.

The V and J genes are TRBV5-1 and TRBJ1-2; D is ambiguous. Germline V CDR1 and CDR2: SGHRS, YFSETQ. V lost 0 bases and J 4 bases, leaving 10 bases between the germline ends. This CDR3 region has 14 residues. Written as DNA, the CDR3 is TGCGCCAGCAGCTTGGATACTGGACTCTATGGCTACACCTTC. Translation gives CASSLDTGLYGYTF.

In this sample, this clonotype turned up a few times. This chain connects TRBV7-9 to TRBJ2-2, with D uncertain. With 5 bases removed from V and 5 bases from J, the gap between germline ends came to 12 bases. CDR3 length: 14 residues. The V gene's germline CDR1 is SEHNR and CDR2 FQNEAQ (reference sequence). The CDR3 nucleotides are TGTGCCAGCAGCCAGCCTCTAGAAACCGGGGAGCTGTTTTTT. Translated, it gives CASSQPLETGELFF.

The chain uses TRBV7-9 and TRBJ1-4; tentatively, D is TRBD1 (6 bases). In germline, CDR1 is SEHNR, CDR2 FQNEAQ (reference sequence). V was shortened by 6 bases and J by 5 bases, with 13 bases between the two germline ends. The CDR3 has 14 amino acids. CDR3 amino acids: CASRVQGRNEKLFF. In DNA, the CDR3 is TGTGCCAGCAGAGTGCAGGGGAGAAATGAAAAACTGTTTTTT.

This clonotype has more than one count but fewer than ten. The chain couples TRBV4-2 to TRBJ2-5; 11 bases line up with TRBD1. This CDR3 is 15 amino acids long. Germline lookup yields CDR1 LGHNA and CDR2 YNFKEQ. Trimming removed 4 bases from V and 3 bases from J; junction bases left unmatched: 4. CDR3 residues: CASSRWGQGEETQYF. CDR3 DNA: TGTGCCAGCAGCCGGTGGGGACAGGGGGAAGAGACCCAGTACTTC.

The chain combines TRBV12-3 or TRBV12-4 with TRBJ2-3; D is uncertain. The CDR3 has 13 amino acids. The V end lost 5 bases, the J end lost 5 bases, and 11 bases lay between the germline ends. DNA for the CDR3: TGTGCCAGCAGTCTATCCCCCATAGATACGCAGTATTTT. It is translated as CASSLSPIDTQYF.

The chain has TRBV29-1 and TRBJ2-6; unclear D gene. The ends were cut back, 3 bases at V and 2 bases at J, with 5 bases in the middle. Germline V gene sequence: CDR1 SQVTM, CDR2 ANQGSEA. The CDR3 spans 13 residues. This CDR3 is CSVEWAGANVLTF. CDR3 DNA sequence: TGCAGCGTTGAGTGGGCTGGGGCCAACGTCCTGACTTTC.

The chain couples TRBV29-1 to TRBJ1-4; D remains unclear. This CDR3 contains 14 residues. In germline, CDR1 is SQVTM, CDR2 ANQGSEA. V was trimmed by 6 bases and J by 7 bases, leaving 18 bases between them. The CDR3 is CSVVVPHRGEKLFF. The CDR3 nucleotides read TGCAGCGTCGTCGTCCCCCACCGGGGTGAAAAACTGTTTTTT.

CDR3 sequence reads: CASSLGYMGYEQYF. The CDR3 nucleotides are TGTGCCAGCAGCTTAGGATACATGGGTTACGAGCAGTACTTC. V is TRBV11-2 and J is TRBJ2-7, with no clear D. Germline CDR1 is SGHAT and CDR2 is FQNNGV. There are 14 residues in the CDR3. Deletions cut 1 base from V and 4 bases from J, with 11 bases between.

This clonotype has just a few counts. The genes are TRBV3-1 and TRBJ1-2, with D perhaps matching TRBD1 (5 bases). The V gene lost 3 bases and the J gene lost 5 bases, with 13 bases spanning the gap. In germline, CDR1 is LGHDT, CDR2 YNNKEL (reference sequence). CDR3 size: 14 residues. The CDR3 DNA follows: TGTGCCAGCAGCCAGCCGGGACTCGTTTATGGCTACACCTTC. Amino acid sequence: CASSQPGLVYGYTF. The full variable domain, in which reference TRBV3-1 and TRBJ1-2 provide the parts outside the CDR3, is DTAVSQTPKYLVTQMGNDKSIKCEQNLGHDTMYWYKQDSKKFLKIMFSYNNKELIINETVPNRFSPKSPDKAHLNLHINSLELGDSAVYFCASSQPGLVYGYTFGSGTRLTVV.

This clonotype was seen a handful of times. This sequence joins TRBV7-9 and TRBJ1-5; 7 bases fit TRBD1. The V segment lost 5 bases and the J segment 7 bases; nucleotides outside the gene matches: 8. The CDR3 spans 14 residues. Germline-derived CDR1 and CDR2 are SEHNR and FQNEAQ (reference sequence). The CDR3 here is CASSTNTGVQPQHF. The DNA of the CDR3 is TGTGCCAGCAGCACAAACACAGGGGTGCAGCCCCAGCATTTT.

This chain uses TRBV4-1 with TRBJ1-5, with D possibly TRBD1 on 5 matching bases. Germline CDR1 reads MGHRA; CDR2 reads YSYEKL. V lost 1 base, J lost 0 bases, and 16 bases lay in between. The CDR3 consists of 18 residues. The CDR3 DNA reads TGCGCCAGCAGCCAAGGGGCGGGAGGGGTCAATAGCAATCAGCCCCAGCATTTT. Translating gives CASSQGAGGVNSNQPQHF.

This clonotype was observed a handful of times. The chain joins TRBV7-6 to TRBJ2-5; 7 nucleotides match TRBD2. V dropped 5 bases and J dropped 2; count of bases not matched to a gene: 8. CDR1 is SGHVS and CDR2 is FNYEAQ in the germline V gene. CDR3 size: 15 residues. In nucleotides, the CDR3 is TGTGCCAGCAGCCTAATGGCTAGCGGACAAGAGACCCAGTACTTC. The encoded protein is CASSLMASGQETQYF.

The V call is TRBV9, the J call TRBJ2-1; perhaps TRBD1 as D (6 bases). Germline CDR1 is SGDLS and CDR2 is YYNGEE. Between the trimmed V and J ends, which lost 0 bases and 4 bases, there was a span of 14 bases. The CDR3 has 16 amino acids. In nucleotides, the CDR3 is TGTGCCAGCAGCGTAGACCTACAGGGAGCTTACAATGAGCAGTTCTTC. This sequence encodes CASSVDLQGAYNEQFF.

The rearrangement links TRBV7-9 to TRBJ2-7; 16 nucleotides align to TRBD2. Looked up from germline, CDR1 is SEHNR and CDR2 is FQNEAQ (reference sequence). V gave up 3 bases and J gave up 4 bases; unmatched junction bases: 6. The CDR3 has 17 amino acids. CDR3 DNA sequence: TGTGCCAGCAGCTTTACCGGGACTAGCGGGGGGGAGTACGAGCAGTACTTC. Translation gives CASSFTGTSGGEYEQYF.

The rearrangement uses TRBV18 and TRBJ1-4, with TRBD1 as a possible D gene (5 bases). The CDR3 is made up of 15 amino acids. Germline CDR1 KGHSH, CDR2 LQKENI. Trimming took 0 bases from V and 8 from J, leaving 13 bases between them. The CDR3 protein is CASSPPMGPGEKLFF. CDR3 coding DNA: TGTGCCAGCTCACCACCGATGGGACCGGGAGAAAAACTGTTTTTT.

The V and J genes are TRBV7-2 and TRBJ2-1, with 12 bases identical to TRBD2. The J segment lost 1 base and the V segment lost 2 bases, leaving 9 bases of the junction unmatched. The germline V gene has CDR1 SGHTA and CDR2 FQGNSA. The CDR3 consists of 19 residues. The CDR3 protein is CASSLTLMTSGSSYNEQFF. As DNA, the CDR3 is TGTGCCAGCAGCTTAACCCTGATGACTAGCGGGAGTTCCTACAATGAGCAGTTCTTC. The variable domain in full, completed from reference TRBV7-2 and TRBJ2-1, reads GAGVSQSPSNKVTEKGKDVELRCDPISGHTALYWYRQSLGQGLEFLIYFQGNSAPDKSGLPSDRFSAERTGGSVSTLTIQRTQQEDSAVYLCASSLTLMTSGSSYNEQFFGPGTRLTVL.

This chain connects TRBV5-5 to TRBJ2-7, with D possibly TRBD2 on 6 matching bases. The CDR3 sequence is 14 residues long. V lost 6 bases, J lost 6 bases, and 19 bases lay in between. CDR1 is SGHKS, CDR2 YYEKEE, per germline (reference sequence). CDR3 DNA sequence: TGTGCCAGCACCTACCGGGACTCCGCCCTCGAGCAGTACTTC. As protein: CASTYRDSALEQYF.

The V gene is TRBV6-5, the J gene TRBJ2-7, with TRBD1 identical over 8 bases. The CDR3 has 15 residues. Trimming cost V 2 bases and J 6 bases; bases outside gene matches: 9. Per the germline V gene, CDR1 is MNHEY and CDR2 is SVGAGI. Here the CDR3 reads CASSYDGGQGREQYF. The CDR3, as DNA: TGTGCCAGCAGTTACGACGGAGGACAGGGACGCGAGCAGTACTTC.

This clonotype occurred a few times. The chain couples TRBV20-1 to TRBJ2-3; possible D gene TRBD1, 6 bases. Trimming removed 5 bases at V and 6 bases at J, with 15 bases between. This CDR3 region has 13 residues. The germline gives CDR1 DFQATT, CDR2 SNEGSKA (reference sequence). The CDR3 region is CSAQGFVGDTQYF. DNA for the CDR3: TGCAGTGCTCAGGGGTTTGTTGGGGATACGCAGTATTTT.

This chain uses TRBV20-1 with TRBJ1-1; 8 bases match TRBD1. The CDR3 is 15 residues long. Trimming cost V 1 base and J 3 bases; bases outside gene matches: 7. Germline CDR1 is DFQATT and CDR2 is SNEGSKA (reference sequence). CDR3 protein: CSARGETGGDTEAFF. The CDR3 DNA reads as TGCAGTGCTAGAGGGGAAACAGGGGGTGACACTGAAGCTTTCTTT.

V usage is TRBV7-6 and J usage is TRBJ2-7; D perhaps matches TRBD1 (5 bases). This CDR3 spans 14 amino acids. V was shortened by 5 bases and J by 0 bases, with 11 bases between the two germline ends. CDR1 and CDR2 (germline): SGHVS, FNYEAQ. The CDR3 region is CASSDWGSSYEQYF. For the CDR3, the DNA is TGTGCCAGCAGCGATTGGGGCAGCTCCTACGAGCAGTACTTC.

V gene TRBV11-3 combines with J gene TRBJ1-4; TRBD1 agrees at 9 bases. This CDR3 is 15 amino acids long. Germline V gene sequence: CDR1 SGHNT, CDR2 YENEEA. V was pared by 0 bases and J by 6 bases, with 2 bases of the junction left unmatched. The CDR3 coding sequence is TGTGCCAGCAGCTTAGACCGGGACAGGGATGAAAAACTGTTTTTT. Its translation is CASSLDRDRDEKLFF. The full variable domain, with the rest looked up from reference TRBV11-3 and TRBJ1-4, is EAGVVQSPRYKIIEKKQPVAFWCNPISGHNTLYWYLQNLGQGPELLIRYENEEAVDDSQLPKDRFSAERLKGVDSTLKIQPAELGDSAVYLCASSLDRDRDEKLFFGSGTQLSVL.

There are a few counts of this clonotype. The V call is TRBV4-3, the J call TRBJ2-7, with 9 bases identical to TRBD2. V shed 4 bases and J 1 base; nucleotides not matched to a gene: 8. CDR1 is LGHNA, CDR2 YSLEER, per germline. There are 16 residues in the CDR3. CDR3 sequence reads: CASSRFSGSGSYEQYF. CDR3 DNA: TGCGCCAGCAGCCGATTTAGCGGGAGCGGTTCCTACGAGCAGTACTTC.

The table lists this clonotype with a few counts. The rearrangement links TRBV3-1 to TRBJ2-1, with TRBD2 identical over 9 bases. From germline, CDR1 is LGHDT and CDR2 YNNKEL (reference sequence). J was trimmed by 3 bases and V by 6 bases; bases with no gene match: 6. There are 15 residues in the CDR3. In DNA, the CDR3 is TGTGCCAGCAGGAGAAATAGCGGGGGCTACAATGAGCAGTTCTTC. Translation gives CASRRNSGGYNEQFF.

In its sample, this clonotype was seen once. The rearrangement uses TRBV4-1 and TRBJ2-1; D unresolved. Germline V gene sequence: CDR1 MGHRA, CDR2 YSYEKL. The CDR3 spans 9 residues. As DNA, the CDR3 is TGCGTTGATACCACTGAGCAGTTCTTC. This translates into CVDTTEQFF.